This TCR beta chain was recovered during a study of T cell responses to AZD1222 COVID-19 vaccine. General study results and limits: Clonal diversity was possibly underestimated, and white British individuals and females predominated among donors.

The method was immunoSEQ multiplex PCR; TCRdb's version includes in-frame clones alone and lacks a portion of them. The table shows about 120,000 clones, with about 92% occurring only once. Points on this clone: The antigen is unknown.

This clonotype originated in an adult in good health. Source: peripheral blood, taken on day 0 of AZD1222 vaccination.

This CDR3 reads CASSPLAGRITEAFF. The CDR3 coding sequence is TGTGCCAGCTCACCACTTGCAGGGAGAATCACTGAAGCTTTCTTT. V is TRBV18 and J is TRBJ1-1, with D perhaps matching TRBD1 (5 bases). The CDR3 covers 15 residues. V dropped 1 base and J dropped 4 bases, with 13 bases sitting between them. Germline assignment: CDR1 KGHSH and CDR2 LQKENI.